Below are 18 T cell receptor beta chains sequenced from a single sample in a study of shared clonotypes between healthy human individuals. Produced via immunoSEQ multiplex PCR; TCRdb's table is partial and in-frame only. The table lists 980,000 or so clones, over 60% of them singletons. The sequenced sample consisted of memory CD4+ T cells sorted from blood. The subset denotes: CD45RA-negative fraction. All receptors come from a man aged 18 to 29 in good health.

This clone was counted at least ten times. The chain joins TRBV30 to TRBJ1-2; D is uncertain. CDR3 length equals 13 residues. Germline V gives CDR1 GTSNPN, CDR2 SVGIG (reference sequence). The V gene lost 0 bases and the J gene lost 8 bases, with 13 bases spanning the gap. CDR3 nucleotide sequence: TGTGCCTGGAGTGTACAAGGCGGGGTAGGCTACACCTTC. This sequence encodes CAWSVQGGVGYTF.

The gene calls are TRBV4-2 and TRBJ2-3, with 8 bases aligning to TRBD2. Germline V lookup: CDR1 LGHNA, CDR2 YNFKEQ. The CDR3 loop spans 17 amino acids. V was clipped by 0 bases and J by 0 bases; unmatched bases: 5. The CDR3 loop is CASSQEGGGWSTDTQYF. For the CDR3, the DNA is TGTGCCAGCAGCCAAGAGGGCGGGGGGTGGAGCACAGATACGCAGTATTTT.

This clone has only a few counts. The chain uses TRBV20-1 and TRBJ1-1, with D hard to call. CDR1 is DFQATT and CDR2 is SNEGSKA in the germline V gene (reference sequence). This CDR3 comprises 11 residues. V lost 0 bases and J lost 11, with 10 bases in between. The DNA for the CDR3 is TGCAGTGCTAGAGATGCGGGTAGGGCTTTCTTT. Amino acids: CSARDAGRAFF.

This clone has just one count. The chain recombines TRBV7-2 with TRBJ2-5; D is perhaps TRBD1 or TRBD2 (6 bases each). TRBJ2-7 matches the DNA end more closely, so the J call is doubtful. The CDR3 totals 12 residues. Germline loops: CDR1 SGHTA, CDR2 FQGNSA. CDR3 region: CASSRGPYEQYF. CDR3 DNA: TGTGCCAGCAGCCGGGGGCCCTACGAGCAGTACTTC.

The chain is built from TRBV28 and TRBJ1-1, with unresolved D. The CDR3 loop spans 14 amino acids. Looked up from germline, CDR1 is MDHEN and CDR2 is SYDVKM. Trimming removed 4 bases from V and 4 bases from J, with 13 bases in between. Written as DNA, the CDR3 is TGTGCCAGCAGTTCAGGAGATTACCGCACTGAAGCTTTCTTT. Its protein product is CASSSGDYRTEAFF.

The gene calls are TRBV4-1 and TRBJ2-2; D assignment may be TRBD1 or TRBD2 (5 bases each). V shed 1 base and J shed 0 bases, with 15 bases lying between them. The CDR3 totals 18 residues. The germline V gene has CDR1 MGHRA and CDR2 YSYEKL. CDR3 region: CASSQGLPGPANTGELFF. For the CDR3, the DNA is TGCGCCAGCAGCCAAGGCCTTCCGGGGCCCGCGAACACCGGGGAGCTGTTTTTT.

This chain joins TRBV29-1 and TRBJ2-1; TRBD1 matches at 10 bases. The V segment lost 6 bases and the J segment 10 bases; nucleotides outside the gene matches: 12. Germline-derived CDR1 and CDR2 are SQVTM and ANQGSEA. CDR3 size: 14 residues. The CDR3 sequence: CSVTGQGKVHEQFF. CDR3 DNA: TGCAGCGTGACGGGACAGGGGAAGGTACACGAGCAGTTCTTC.

This clone was found a few times. A much larger clone differs by one base, so this may be a read error. V and J are TRBV19 and TRBJ1-1; the D gene is possibly TRBD1 (5 bases). Deletions cut 5 bases from V and 1 base from J, with 8 bases between. Germline assignment: CDR1 LNHDA and CDR2 SQIVND (reference sequence). There are 13 residues in the CDR3. The CDR3 loop is CASSRDRNTEAFF. Written as DNA, the CDR3 is TGTGCCAGTAGTCGCGACAGGAACACTGAAGCTTTCTTT.

CDR3 bases: TGTGCCAGCAGGACAGGGGTCAACGATTCACCCCTCCACTTT. Translation: CASRTGVNDSPLHF. J is TRBJ1-6 and V is TRBV6-1, with TRBD1 matching over 8 bases. This CDR3 is 14 amino acids long. V lost 6 bases to trimming and J lost 8 bases; unmatched junction nucleotides: 6. Germline V gene data show CDR1 as MNHNS and CDR2 as SASEGT.

To note about this clone: Relative to the germline gene, one junction end is altered; a read error may explain this. This chain links TRBV7-7 with TRBJ2-5; D gene ambiguous. This CDR3 comprises 16 residues. Germline V lookup: CDR1 SSHAT, CDR2 FNYEAQ (reference sequence). Here the CDR3 reads CASSFSSRRGGETQYF. DNA of the CDR3: TGTGCTAGCAGCTTCTCCTCCAGGAGAGGTGGAGAGACCCAGTACTTC.

This clone was detected a few times. At the DNA level, this CDR3 is encoded by other sequences in the same sample as well. The CDR3 region is CASSLKGHEQYF. The DNA of the CDR3 is TGCGCCAGCAGCTTGAAAGGCCACGAGCAGTACTTC. The rearrangement uses TRBV5-1 and TRBJ2-7; no definite D call. Per germline, CDR1 SGHRS and CDR2 YFSETQ. The CDR3 has 12 amino acids. Trimming removed 1 base from V and 5 bases from J, with 7 bases in between.

This chain links TRBV18 with TRBJ2-7, with TRBD2 identical over 14 bases. CDR1 KGHSH and CDR2 LQKENI come from the germline V gene. Trimming cost V 6 bases and J 3 bases; bases outside gene matches: 4. This CDR3 has 15 residues. The CDR3 DNA sequence: TGTGCCAGCTCTCCGGGACTAGCGGGAGACTACGAGCAGTACTTC. Protein product: CASSPGLAGDYEQYF.

This rearrangement joins TRBV25-1 to TRBJ1-1; weak D call: TRBD1 (6 bases). The CDR3 sequence is 13 residues long. The V end lost 6 bases, the J end lost 7 bases, and 15 bases lay between the germline ends. The V gene's germline CDR1 is MGHDK and CDR2 SYGVNS. CDR3 region: CASSRDISREAFF. CDR3 in DNA: TGTGCCAGCAGCCGGGACATTAGCCGTGAAGCTTTCTTT.

V gene TRBV2 combines with J gene TRBJ2-7, with D possibly TRBD2 on 5 matching bases. The CDR3 totals 13 residues. Trimming shortened V by 6 bases and J by 1 base, and 10 bases separated the two germline ends. CDR1 is SNHLY, CDR2 FYNNEI, per germline. In nucleotides, the CDR3 is TGTGCCAGCAGGGGTAGCGTTTCCTACGAGCAGTACTTC. Translated: CASRGSVSYEQYF.

J is TRBJ2-4 and V is TRBV7-2; TRBD2 matches 8 bases. The CDR3 is made up of 17 amino acids. Germline assignment: CDR1 SGHTA and CDR2 FQGNSA. V gave up 5 bases and J gave up 10 bases; unmatched junction bases: 19. The CDR3 nucleotides read TGTGCCAGCAGCCCCGGTCCCGGGACGGGAGGGGTATTTATTCAGTACTTC. It encodes CASSPGPGTGGVFIQYF.

The chain recombines TRBV29-1 with TRBJ2-3; D is possibly TRBD1 (6 bases). Germline lookup yields CDR1 SQVTM and CDR2 ANQGSEA. CDR3 length equals 14 residues. The germline V and J ends were trimmed by 8 bases and 4 bases, with 19 bases remaining between them. This CDR3 is CSSTTGSGPDTQYF. The CDR3 DNA reads TGCAGCAGTACCACAGGGAGTGGACCAGATACGCAGTATTTT.

As for this clone: The same CDR3 arises from other DNA sequences in this sample as well. V usage is TRBV7-2 and J usage is TRBJ2-7; D perhaps matches TRBD1 (6 bases). This CDR3 has 14 residues. V dropped 1 base and J dropped 2 bases, with 9 bases sitting between them. Germline CDR1 is SGHTA and CDR2 is FQGNSA. CDR3 sequence: CASSLVRGTYEQYF. As DNA, the CDR3 is TGTGCCAGCAGCTTAGTCAGGGGTACCTACGAGCAGTACTTC.

The chain links TRBV5-1 to TRBJ1-6; TRBD1 agrees at 8 bases. CDR1 SGHRS and CDR2 YFSETQ come from the germline V gene. J lost 10 bases, V lost 4 bases, and 10 bases had no gene match. CDR3 length: 15 amino acids. The CDR3 DNA reads TGCGCCAGCAGCCAATCGACAGGGGAGGGCTCACCCCTCCACTTT. This codes for CASSQSTGEGSPLHF.